Following are 5 T cell receptor beta chains from one sample sequenced in a study of blood T cell repertoires in COVID-19. Clones were sequenced by immunoSEQ multiplex PCR, and TCRdb holds only the in-frame ones, with some missing. In the table there are about 130,000 clones, roughly 80% of which are singletons. The sample taken for sequencing was peripheral blood. Source of these receptors: a man aged 55 to 69 who had recovered from COVID-19.

CDR3 coding DNA: TGTGCCAGCTCCGCCCAGACAGGGAAGAGCACCGGGGAGCTGTTTTTT. It codes for CASSAQTGKSTGELFF. This rearrangement joins TRBV9 to TRBJ2-2; the match to TRBD1 covers 7 bases. Germline V gene sequence: CDR1 SGDLS, CDR2 YYNGEE. The J segment lost 4 bases and the V segment lost 7 bases, leaving 13 bases of the junction unmatched. This CDR3 contains 16 residues.

This chain joins TRBV4-2 and TRBJ2-7; D is uncertain. The CDR3 is made up of 14 amino acids. V was trimmed by 0 bases and J by 3 bases, leaving 9 bases between them. In germline, CDR1 is LGHNA, CDR2 YNFKEQ. CDR3 in amino acids: CASSQEIGGYEQYF. CDR3 nucleotides: TGTGCCAGCAGCCAAGAGATTGGCGGCTACGAGCAGTACTTC.

The chain links TRBV10-3 to TRBJ2-2; 12 positions match TRBD1. Germline loops: CDR1 ENHRY, CDR2 SYGVKD. The CDR3 totals 17 residues. Germline trimming cut 2 bases from V and 3 bases from J; bases unmatched to any gene: 4. CDR3 in DNA: TGTGCCATCAGTGAGCCGGGACAGGGGGCGGACACCGGGGAGCTGTTTTTT. Translation: CAISEPGQGADTGELFF.

This CDR3 reads CASSMGTGSAEAFF. The CDR3 region has the DNA TGTGCCAGTAGTATGGGGACAGGGAGCGCTGAAGCTTTCTTT. The chain uses TRBV19 and TRBJ1-1; 9 bases match TRBD1. Germline CDR1 is LNHDA and CDR2 is SQIVND (reference sequence). V lost 3 bases, J lost 6 bases, and 5 bases stayed unmatched. This CDR3 has 14 residues.

The chain employs TRBV9 and TRBJ1-4; the match to TRBD1 covers 10 bases. Trimming cost V 2 bases and J 4 bases; bases outside gene matches: 2. The germline V gene encodes CDR1 SGDLS and CDR2 YYNGEE. The CDR3 is 15 amino acids. This CDR3 reads CASSVGTGVNEKLFF. CDR3 sequence (DNA): TGTGCCAGCAGCGTGGGGACAGGGGTTAATGAAAAACTGTTTTTT.